Presented here are 14 T cell receptor beta chains from one specimen sequenced in a study of blood T cell repertoires in COVID-19. Libraries were prepared by immunoSEQ multiplex PCR; TCRdb keeps only in-frame clonotypes and omits some of them. This sample carries over 400,000 clones, 70% to 90% of them seen once, and the ten largest clones take approximately 2.9%. Sequencing used peripheral blood. The receptors shown here come from a human donor in a cohort sampled during active COVID-19.

The rearrangement joins TRBV19 to TRBJ2-7, with TRBD2 matching over 10 bases. Germline-derived CDR1 and CDR2 are LNHDA and SQIVND (reference sequence). The length of the CDR3 is 15 residues. After removal of 6 bases from V and 3 bases from J, the junction contained 8 bases not matched to a gene. CDR3 in DNA: TGTGCCAGTAGCACGAGCGGGAGGGCCTTCTACGAGCAGTACTTC. As protein: CASSTSGRAFYEQYF.

The V gene is TRBV5-1, the J gene TRBJ2-2; D is ambiguous. This CDR3 is built from 14 residues. Germline lookup yields CDR1 SGHRS and CDR2 YFSETQ. V was trimmed by 2 bases and J by 6 bases, leaving 11 bases between them. CDR3 DNA sequence: TGCGCCAGCAGCTTTACGACTGCGCCCGGGGAGCTGTTTTTT. Its protein is CASSFTTAPGELFF.

This clone appeared once. The chain couples TRBV30 to TRBJ2-4; 7 bases are shared with TRBD2. Germline CDR1 and CDR2: GTSNPN and SVGIG (reference sequence). V dropped 8 bases and J dropped 3; count of bases not matched to a gene: 7. The CDR3 sequence is 13 residues long. The CDR3 reads CAKTKRGKNIQYF. DNA of the CDR3: TGTGCCAAAACAAAGCGGGGCAAAAACATTCAGTACTTC.

This sequence joins TRBV6-2 or TRBV6-3 and TRBJ2-7; 9 nucleotides agree with TRBD2. The germline V gene encodes CDR1 MNHEY and CDR2 SVGEGT. The CDR3 contains 16 residues. V gave up 6 bases and J gave up 1 base; unmatched junction bases: 10. The CDR3 loop reads CASSGTSQLHSYEQYF. DNA of the CDR3: TGTGCCAGCAGCGGGACTAGCCAACTCCATTCCTACGAGCAGTACTTC.

Only one count was recorded for this clone. The CDR3 region has the DNA TGTGCCAGCAGTCTAGGACAGGCACCCACTGAAGCTTTCTTT. This codes for CASSLGQAPTEAFF. The chain links TRBV28 to TRBJ1-1, with TRBD1 matching 7 bases. This CDR3 spans 14 amino acids. Germline V gives CDR1 MDHEN, CDR2 SYDVKM. V lost 5 bases, J lost 4 bases, and 7 bases stayed unmatched.

The sample holds one count of this clone. The chain combines TRBV4-2 with TRBJ2-1; D is ambiguous. The germline gives CDR1 LGHNA, CDR2 YNFKEQ. The CDR3 runs to 12 residues. Between the trimmed V and J ends, which lost 2 bases and 7 bases, there was a span of 6 bases. The CDR3 DNA follows: TGTGCCAGCAGCCAACAGAGGAATGAGCAGTTCTTC. Protein product: CASSQQRNEQFF.

The chain couples TRBV12-3 or TRBV12-4 to TRBJ2-1; no reliable D call. The CDR3 totals 10 residues. Trimming removed 6 bases at V and 7 bases at J, with 4 bases between. The CDR3 DNA reads TGTGCCAGCAGCCCTAATGAGCAGTTCTTC. Translating gives CASSPNEQFF.

The chain recombines TRBV5-4 with TRBJ2-1; D is ambiguous. Trimming cost V 0 bases and J 8 bases, with 9 bases left between them. This CDR3 spans 13 amino acids. Germline V gene lookup returns CDR1 SGHNT and CDR2 YYREEE (reference sequence). The CDR3 here is CASSLVSRDEQFF. The CDR3 nucleotides read TGTGCCAGCAGCTTGGTTAGTCGCGATGAGCAGTTCTTC.

The chain has TRBV10-1 and TRBJ2-7; 7 bases are shared with TRBD2. Germline V CDR1 and CDR2: WNHNN, SYGVQD (reference sequence). The CDR3 is 17 amino acids. Germline trimming cut 4 bases from V and 2 bases from J; bases unmatched to any gene: 14. CDR3 sequence reads: CASSGGVTSAYTYEQYF. The CDR3 region has the DNA TGCGCCAGCAGTGGGGGGGTAACTAGCGCGTACACCTACGAGCAGTACTTC.

The chain uses TRBV28 and TRBJ1-2, with D unclear. The CDR3 consists of 14 residues. CDR1 and CDR2 from the germline V gene are MDHEN and SYDVKM. Trimming took off 2 bases at V and 7 bases at J, with 14 bases between the two ends. CDR3 region: CASSLLLELGGYTF. The CDR3 DNA sequence: TGTGCCAGCAGTTTACTTCTAGAGTTAGGTGGCTACACCTTC.

The gene calls are TRBV4-1 and TRBJ1-2; tentatively, D is TRBD1 (5 bases). V shed 1 base and J shed 2 bases, with 11 bases lying between them. Germline V gene lookup returns CDR1 MGHRA and CDR2 YSYEKL. CDR3 length: 15 amino acids. CDR3 sequence (DNA): TGCGCCAGCAGCCAAGGTCCGGGGGAGAACTATGGCTACACCTTC. Translation gives CASSQGPGENYGYTF.

The rearrangement joins TRBV11-2 to TRBJ2-7, with 10 nucleotides matching TRBD1. This CDR3 spans 14 amino acids. CDR1 is SGHAT, CDR2 FQNNGV, per germline. J gave up 5 bases and V 5 bases, and 6 bases lay outside the gene matches. The CDR3: CASSHGTGVDEQYF. DNA for the CDR3: TGTGCCAGCAGCCACGGGACAGGGGTTGACGAGCAGTACTTC.

This clone has only a few counts. The CDR3 here is CASSLAGATDTQYF. DNA for the CDR3: TGTGCCAGCAGCCTAGCGGGAGCGACAGATACGCAGTATTTT. The rearrangement uses TRBV3-1 (or the pseudogene TRBV3-2) and TRBJ2-3, with 9 bases that match TRBD2. Germline V lookup: CDR1 LGHDT, CDR2 YNNKEL (reference sequence). This CDR3 is built from 14 residues. The V and J ends lost 4 bases and 3 bases, in that order; junction bases with no gene match: 2.

V and J are TRBV7-9 and TRBJ2-5; possibly TRBD2 for D (7 bases). The V gene's germline CDR1 is SEHNR and CDR2 FQNEAQ (reference sequence). Trimming took 5 bases from V and 5 from J, leaving 18 bases between them. CDR3 length: 15 residues. CDR3 amino acids: CASSPWGGVQETQYF. CDR3 DNA sequence: TGTGCCAGCAGCCCTTGGGGGGGCGTTCAGGAGACCCAGTACTTC.